Listed here are 10 T cell receptor beta chains from one sample, sequenced in a study of regulatory T cells in long-lasting Graves disease. The time point is: newly diagnosed GD, antithyroid drugs for less than 3 months. The authors made the TCR library using RNA they extracted from PBMCs. CDR3-region Arm-PCR and iRepertoire HTBI primers produced the TCR beta libraries. Using its own MiXCR run on the multiplex PCR reads, TCRdb lists one record per CDR3 protein. The table includes about 620,000 distinct CDR3 sequences, less than 20% detected once. These data also formed part of another study, on T cells in Graves' hyperthyroidism and ophthalmopathy.

The sample in question was peripheral blood mononuclear cells (PBMCs), obtained at new diagnosis, from a patient treated with antithyroid drugs. These TCRs come from a woman aged 30 to 39 with Graves disease.

Only a few counts were recorded for this clonotype. The chain joins TRBV6-1 to TRBJ2-1; 11 bases line up with TRBD2. The V segment lost 5 bases and the J segment 2 bases; nucleotides outside the gene matches: 5. Germline CDR1 is MNHNS and CDR2 is SASEGT. The CDR3 contains 16 residues. Here the CDR3 reads CASSPLAGGTYNEQFF. CDR3 sequence (DNA): TGTGCCAGCAGTCCCCTAGCGGGAGGTACCTACAATGAGCAGTTCTTC.

J is TRBJ2-7 and V is TRBV18; D is ambiguous. The V gene's germline CDR1 is KGHSH and CDR2 LQKENI. The CDR3 is 14 amino acids. Trimming shortened V by 3 bases and J by 5 bases, and 14 bases separated the two germline ends. The CDR3 loop is CASSPKGLGHEQYF. The CDR3 bases are TGTGCCAGCTCACCTAAGGGCCTCGGCCACGAGCAGTACTTC.

This clonotype showed up many times. The chain is built from TRBV12-3 or TRBV12-4 and TRBJ2-5, with D tentatively TRBD2 (6 bases). Trimming cost V 4 bases and J 2 bases, with 8 bases left between them. This CDR3 spans 13 amino acids. The CDR3 here is CASSSGGQETQYF. The DNA of the CDR3 is TGTGCCAGCAGTTCCGGGGGTCAAGAGACCCAGTACTTC.

The sample holds a few counts of this clonotype. The rearrangement joins TRBV5-1 to TRBJ2-3; no reliable D call. This CDR3 comprises 16 residues. The V end was cut by 8 bases, the J end by 0 bases, with 19 bases between. Germline assignment: CDR1 SGHRS and CDR2 YFSETQ. In DNA, the CDR3 is TGCGCCAGTTCTGGTTCGGACGGACCTAGCACAGATACGCAGTATTTT. This codes for CASSGSDGPSTDTQYF.

The rearrangement links TRBV7-2 to TRBJ1-2; 8 bases are shared with TRBD1. This CDR3 contains 13 residues. V was clipped by 2 bases and J by 7 bases; unmatched bases: 3. The germline CDR1 and CDR2 sequences are SGHTA and FQGNSA. CDR3 coding DNA: TGTGCCAGCAGCTTAAAGGGGACAGGTGGCTACACCTTC. It translates to CASSLKGTGGYTF.

The genes are TRBV4-1 and TRBJ2-7; TRBD1 matches 8 bases. J was trimmed by 3 bases and V by 5 bases; bases with no gene match: 9. CDR1 is MGHRA and CDR2 is YSYEKL in the germline V gene. The CDR3 runs 15 residues. The CDR3 spells CASSWEQGENYEQYF. CDR3 DNA sequence: TGCGCCAGCAGCTGGGAACAGGGGGAGAACTACGAGCAGTACTTC.

In its sample, this clonotype was seen a few times. The chain uses TRBV7-9 and TRBJ1-2; tentative D call: TRBD1 (6 bases). Trimming shortened V by 5 bases and J by 5 bases, and 12 bases separated the two germline ends. The CDR3 covers 13 residues. Germline V CDR1 and CDR2: SEHNR, FQNEAQ (reference sequence). The CDR3 sequence: CASSQHGQYGYTF. The CDR3, as DNA: TGTGCCAGCAGCCAGCATGGACAGTATGGCTACACCTTC.

This clonotype occurred many times. The gene calls are TRBV5-1 and TRBJ2-7; the D call may be TRBD1 or TRBD2 (6 bases each). The CDR3 length is 15 residues. Germline CDR1 reads SGHRS; CDR2 reads YFSETQ. Trimming cost V 0 bases and J 6 bases, with 16 bases left between them. In nucleotides, the CDR3 is TGCGCCAGCAGCTTGGAGGGGGGCTATGTATCCGAGCAGTACTTC. Translated: CASSLEGGYVSEQYF.

This clonotype was seen at least ten times. This rearrangement joins TRBV6-2 or TRBV6-3 to TRBJ2-7, with TRBD2 matching 11 bases. In germline, CDR1 is MNHEY, CDR2 SVGEGT. V lost 5 bases and J lost 2; bases outside the gene matches: 8. CDR3 length: 16 amino acids. The CDR3 coding sequence is TGTGCCAGCAGTGGACAGACTAGCGGGAAAACCTACGAGCAGTACTTC. Protein product: CASSGQTSGKTYEQYF.

The V gene is TRBV6-1, the J gene TRBJ1-4, with a weak D call TRBD1 (6 bases). Deletions cut 3 bases from V and 7 bases from J, with 12 bases between. Per germline, CDR1 MNHNS and CDR2 SASEGT. The CDR3 spans 14 residues. As DNA, the CDR3 is TGTGCCAGCAGTGACGGGGGCGTTGGTGAAAAACTGTTTTTT. Translation gives CASSDGGVGEKLFF.